The 17 T cell receptor beta chains below all came from one sample that was sequenced in a study of T cell clonality in common variable immunodeficiency (dated by TCRdb to 2014 to 2015). Overall study outcomes, separate from this receptor: CVID TCRbeta sequences reportedly showed fewer deletions and N-nucleotide insertions and lacked highly modified clones with 13 or more V deletions.

Receptor libraries were prepared by the immunoSEQ multiplex PCR assay. In TCRdb, the immuneACCESS table is reduced to in-frame sequences with V and J assigned. These tables do not hold every clone; where another copy was compared, an unresolved V gene accounts for under half, and the others remain unexplained. There are about 42,000 clones in this sample, and none of them is a singleton. The ten largest clones take up 5.5% to 7% of the sample. No antigen is known for these receptors. The sequencing sample was made of peripheral blood mononuclear cells. Source of these receptors: a human donor with common variable immunodeficiency.

This clone was picked up a small number of times. From the germline J gene comes the end of the CDR3, since the read stops 3 residues before it. The chain couples TRBV18 to TRBJ1-1; a possible D gene is TRBD1 (6 bases). The germline V and J ends were trimmed by 3 bases and 1 base, with 12 bases remaining between them. From germline, CDR1 is KGHSH and CDR2 LQKENI. The CDR3 length is 15 residues. CDR3 sequence: CASSPNPGQNTEAFF. The CDR3 bases that were read are TGTGCCAGCTCACCGAATCCGGGACAGAACACTGAA.

This clone has more than one count but fewer than ten. The CDR3 end falls 3 residues outside the read, so it is completed with the germline J gene. V gene TRBV7-6 combines with J gene TRBJ2-7; 8 bases are a match to TRBD1. The J segment lost 5 bases and the V segment lost 5 bases, leaving 8 bases of the junction unmatched. Germline assignment: CDR1 SGHVS and CDR2 FNYEAQ. The CDR3 loop spans 14 amino acids. The DNA read from the CDR3 is TGTGCCAGCAGCACCACAGGGGGAAGCGACGAG. Amino acid sequence: CASSTTGGSDE. Given in full, the CDR3 is CASSTTGGSDEQYF.

The table lists this clone with many counts. The sequenced part of the CDR3 DNA is TGCAGCGTTGAGTCGCCTAGCGGGACCACAGATACG. This codes for CSVESPSGTTDT. The entire CDR3 protein is CSVESPSGTTDTQYF. The chain uses TRBV29-1 and TRBJ2-3, with 9 bases identical to TRBD2. The CDR3 end is not reached by the read, which stops 3 residues before it; the germline J gene fills it in. From germline, CDR1 is SQVTM and CDR2 ANQGSEA. With 3 bases clipped from V and 2 bases from J, the junction kept 6 bases outside the gene matches. The CDR3 is made up of 15 amino acids.

This clone was detected ten times or more. The sequenced fragment ends 3 residues before the CDR3 boundary, so the rest is inferred from the germline J gene. This chain connects TRBV7-8 to TRBJ2-1; TRBD2 might be the D (6 bases). Germline V gene sequence: CDR1 SGHVS, CDR2 FQNEAQ. Trimming removed 4 bases from V and 5 bases from J, with 12 bases in between. CDR3 length equals 14 residues. CDR3 DNA (partial): TGTGCCAGCAGCTCCCGGGACTCTGACAATGAG. It yields the protein CASSSRDSDNE. The entire CDR3 reads CASSSRDSDNEQFF.

A word on this clone: The read terminates 3 residues before the CDR3 end, so the remaining end is supplied by the germline J gene. This chain links TRBV2 with TRBJ2-1; TRBD2 aligns across 15 bases. CDR1 and CDR2 (germline): SNHLY, FYNNEI. The trim removed 6 bases at V and 5 bases at J, leaving 5 bases unmatched. This CDR3 is 16 amino acids long. CDR3 bases read: TGTGCCAGCAGGCTAGGACTAGCGGGAGGGAACAATGAG. It encodes CASRLGLAGGNNE. The whole CDR3 reads CASRLGLAGGNNEQFF.

As to this clone: The read halts 3 residues ahead of the CDR3 end, with the missing end drawn from the germline J gene. The chain is built from TRBV19 and TRBJ2-5; no firm D call. The CDR3 sequence is 14 residues long. Trimming cost V 3 bases and J 5 bases, with 13 bases left between them. CDR1 and CDR2 from the germline V gene are LNHDA and SQIVND (reference sequence). The part of the CDR3 DNA that was read is TGTGCCAGTAGTATTAGAGGAGACTGGGAGACC. Its translation is CASSIRGDWET. The entire CDR3 sequence reads CASSIRGDWETQYF.

This clone occurred many times. The CDR3 extends 3 residues past the end of the read, so its final part is completed from the germline J gene. The chain has TRBV28 and TRBJ2-2, with 12 bases identical to TRBD1. Germline V gives CDR1 MDHEN, CDR2 SYDVKM. The V segment lost 5 bases and the J segment 7 bases; nucleotides outside the gene matches: 5. The length of the CDR3 is 15 residues. CDR3 sequence reads: CASSGDRGLVGELFF. The sequenced part of the CDR3 DNA is TGTGCCAGCAGTGGGGACAGGGGGCTGGTCGGGGAG.

Of note for this clone: Read data end 3 residues before the CDR3 end; the end is taken from the germline J gene. This chain links TRBV18 with TRBJ2-5; 11 nucleotides line up with TRBD1. Germline V gene data show CDR1 as KGHSH and CDR2 as LQKENI. The CDR3 is made up of 15 amino acids. V was clipped by 3 bases and J by 5 bases; unmatched bases: 5. This chain's CDR3 is CASSPPGTGGETQYF. CDR3 DNA, as far as it was read: TGTGCCAGCTCACCCCCCGGGACAGGGGGGGAGACC.

The sequenced CDR3 bases are TGTGCCAGCAGTGAACTAAGCGGGAACCACGAG. This gives the protein CASSELSGNHE. In full, the CDR3 is CASSELSGNHEQYF. The chain links TRBV6-1 to TRBJ2-7; 7 bases map to TRBD2. The read terminates 3 residues ahead of where the CDR3 ends, so the germline J gene completes it. This CDR3 has 14 residues. The junction had 6 bases not matched to a gene; V was cut back by 2 bases and J by 5 bases. Germline V gene data show CDR1 as MNHNS and CDR2 as SASEGT.

This clone was observed many times. The read gets to within 3 residues of the CDR3 end, and the germline J gene fills in the rest. This chain connects TRBV20-1 to TRBJ2-7, with 13 bases lining up with TRBD2. Germline V CDR1 and CDR2: DFQATT, SNEGSKA (reference sequence). Trimming removed 2 bases from V and 2 bases from J; junction bases left unmatched: 9. The CDR3 contains 17 residues. The CDR3 spells CSARSEGLAGITYEQYF. The part of the CDR3 DNA that was read is TGCAGTGCTAGATCTGAGGGACTAGCGGGGATCACCTACGAG.

This clone occurred many times. CDR3 region: CASSTGTTLGETQYF. CDR3 bases read: TGTGCCAGTAGTACCGGGACAACTTTAGGGGAGACC. The chain joins TRBV19 to TRBJ2-5, with TRBD1 as a possible D gene (6 bases). The read terminates 3 residues ahead of where the CDR3 ends, so the germline J gene completes it. Germline V gene data show CDR1 as LNHDA and CDR2 as SQIVND (reference sequence). The V and J ends lost 4 bases and 5 bases respectively, with 17 bases between them. The length of the CDR3 is 15 residues.

Ten or more counts support this clone. This CDR3 is CSVARTGFSGNTIYF. The CDR3 bases that were read are TGCAGCGTTGCCCGGACAGGCTTCTCTGGAAACACC. The chain has TRBV29-1 and TRBJ1-3, with 7 bases fitting TRBD1. The CDR3 is cut off 3 residues early in the read; its end comes from the germline J gene. The V gene end was trimmed by 4 bases and the J gene end by 0 bases; junction bases not matched to a gene: 6. The CDR3 is made up of 15 amino acids. CDR1 is SQVTM and CDR2 is ANQGSEA in the germline V gene.

This clone came up many times. The read falls 3 residues short of the CDR3 end, and the missing part is taken from the germline J gene. The chain joins TRBV19 to TRBJ2-2; 9 positions match TRBD2. CDR3 length: 14 amino acids. The V segment lost 6 bases and the J segment 3 bases; nucleotides outside the gene matches: 2. Germline CDR1 is LNHDA and CDR2 is SQIVND (reference sequence). The CDR3 region is CASRLAGDTGELFF. CDR3 bases read: TGTGCCAGTAGACTAGCGGGTGACACCGGGGAG.

This clone was recorded many times. With the read ending 3 residues before the CDR3 end, the germline J gene is used to fill in that end. The V call is TRBV7-3, the J call TRBJ2-1; TRBD2 aligns across 13 bases. The CDR3 has 14 amino acids. Germline V gives CDR1 SGHTA, CDR2 FQGTGA. The V and J ends lost 6 bases and 7 bases, in that order; junction bases with no gene match: 3. CDR3 DNA, as far as it was read: TGTGCCAGCAGTATGGGACTAGCGGGGAATGAG. Protein product: CASSMGLAGNE. The full CDR3 protein reads CASSMGLAGNEQFF. The whole variable domain, remainder taken from reference TRBV7-3 and TRBJ2-1, is GAGVSQTPSNKVTEKGKYVELRCDPISGHTALYWYRQSLGQGPEFLIYFQGTGAADDSGLPNDRFFAVRPEGSVSTLKIQRTERGDSAVYLCASSMGLAGNEQFFGPGTRLTVL.

In the case of this clone: The read ends 3 residues before the CDR3 terminus; that terminus is restored from the germline J gene. The V call is TRBV19, the J call TRBJ2-3; maybe TRBD1 (5 bases). This CDR3 has 17 residues. The germline CDR1 and CDR2 sequences are LNHDA and SQIVND (reference sequence). Trimming took off 3 bases at V and 2 bases at J, with 18 bases between the two ends. CDR3 DNA, as far as it was read: TGTGCCAGTAGTATCCAGGGATTTCTCTCCGCCACAGATACG. This sequence encodes CASSIQGFLSATDT. The entire CDR3 sequence reads CASSIQGFLSATDTQYF.

Only a few counts were recorded for this clone. The CDR3 here is CASSLLAGASYNEQFF. CDR3 DNA (partial): TGCGCCAGCAGCTTACTAGCGGGAGCCTCCTACAATGAG. This rearrangement joins TRBV5-1 to TRBJ2-1, with 11 bases that match TRBD2. Read data end 3 residues before the CDR3 end; the end is taken from the germline J gene. CDR3 length: 16 residues. V lost 2 bases, J lost 0 bases, and 1 base stayed unmatched. Germline V gives CDR1 SGHRS, CDR2 YFSETQ. The entire variable domain, with the rest obtained from reference TRBV5-1 and TRBJ2-1, is as follows: KAGVTQTPRYLIKTRGQQVTLSCSPISGHRSVSWYQQTPGQGLQFLFEYFSETQRNKGNFPGRFSGRQFSNSRSEMNVSTLELGDSALYLCASSLLAGASYNEQFFGPGTRLTVL.

There are a few counts of this clone. Sequencing ends 3 residues short of the CDR3 end; the germline J gene provides the rest. The rearrangement joins TRBV7-6 to TRBJ2-5; 9 bases agree with TRBD2. V gave up 5 bases and J gave up 5 bases; unmatched junction bases: 12. Germline V gives CDR1 SGHVS, CDR2 FNYEAQ. The CDR3 loop spans 16 amino acids. CDR3 region: CASSLRLAEGTETQYF. CDR3 bases read: TGTGCCAGCAGCCTCCGACTAGCGGAGGGGACGGAGACC.